These 28 T cell receptor beta chains came from one sample sequenced in a study of blood T cell repertoires in COVID-19. Repertoires were generated with immunoSEQ multiplex PCR, while TCRdb's copy carries only in-frame clones and drops some. Among around 67,000 clones, roughly 87% were seen once, and the ten largest hold 15% to 20%. Material for sequencing was peripheral blood. These receptors came from a woman of 80 years or more with acute or convalescent COVID-19.

Of note for this clone: Germline and junction disagree at one end, which may indicate a read error. The rearrangement uses TRBV18 and TRBJ2-1; TRBD2 matches 7 bases. Germline-derived CDR1 and CDR2 are KGHSH and LQKENI. This CDR3 contains 18 residues. CDR3 in amino acids: CASSPLDGRAGSKNEQFF. DNA of the CDR3: TGTGCCAGCTCCCCACTAGATGGGCGAGCGGGGTCTAAGAATGAGCAGTTCTTC.

The chain is built from TRBV3-1 (or the pseudogene TRBV3-2) and TRBJ2-2; 13 positions agree with TRBD2. The V gene end was trimmed by 4 bases and the J gene end by 5 bases; junction bases not matched to a gene: 4. The CDR3 extends over 16 amino acids. Per germline, CDR1 LGHDT and CDR2 YNNKEL (reference sequence). The CDR3, as DNA: TGTGCCAGCAGCCCTAGGACTAGCGGGGGAACCGGGGAGCTGTTTTTT. It codes for CASSPRTSGGTGELFF.

The V gene is TRBV10-3, the J gene TRBJ2-1, with 8 bases lining up with TRBD1. V shed 6 bases, J shed 6 bases, and the junction held 10 bases outside the gene matches. The CDR3 loop spans 15 amino acids. CDR1 and CDR2 from the germline V gene are ENHRY and SYGVKD. CDR3 in DNA: TGTGCCATCAGGGCGACAGGGGTTGGGCTCAATGAGCAGTTCTTC. Protein product: CAIRATGVGLNEQFF.

This chain links TRBV5-1 with TRBJ1-4; D is unresolved. V lost 0 bases, J lost 6 bases, and 12 bases lay in between. CDR3 size: 15 residues. Germline-derived CDR1 and CDR2 are SGHRS and YFSETQ. The CDR3 DNA sequence: TGCGCCAGCAGCTTGGGACCGGGAGGTTATGAAAAACTGTTTTTT. Protein product: CASSLGPGGYEKLFF.

The chain recombines TRBV7-2 with TRBJ2-7, with 7 bases identical to TRBD2. The V gene's germline CDR1 is SGHTA and CDR2 FQGNSA. Germline trimming cut 3 bases from V and 0 bases from J; bases unmatched to any gene: 8. The CDR3 has 16 residues. The CDR3 sequence: CASSLLGGEASYEQYF. Written as DNA, the CDR3 is TGTGCCAGCAGCTTGTTGGGGGGGGAAGCCTCCTACGAGCAGTACTTC.

The sample holds a few counts of this clone. DNA for the CDR3: TGTGCCAGCTCACGTGAGCTTTTGGCTGAAGCTTTCTTT. Translated: CASSRELLAEAFF. This chain joins TRBV18 and TRBJ1-1; D is unresolved. This CDR3 comprises 13 residues. Germline V gene data show CDR1 as KGHSH and CDR2 as LQKENI. The germline V and J ends were trimmed by 4 bases and 6 bases, with 12 bases remaining between them.

The J gene is TRBJ1-2, the V gene TRBV7-9, with 8 bases that match TRBD1. The CDR3 spans 16 residues. V shed 1 base, J shed 8 bases, and the junction held 12 bases outside the gene matches. CDR1 and CDR2 from the germline V gene are SEHNR and FQNEAQ (reference sequence). The CDR3 spells CASSLEVGTGDTGYTF. CDR3 sequence (DNA): TGTGCCAGCAGCTTAGAAGTTGGGACAGGAGATACCGGCTACACCTTC.

This clone was recorded many times. This chain joins TRBV6-4 and TRBJ2-1, with a weak D call TRBD2 (6 bases). The CDR3 has 15 residues. The germline gives CDR1 MRHNA, CDR2 SNTAGT. Deletions cut 5 bases from V and 2 bases from J, with 13 bases between. CDR3 amino acids: CASSKSGEPYNEQFF. Written as DNA, the CDR3 is TGTGCCAGCAGTAAATCGGGAGAGCCCTACAATGAGCAGTTCTTC.

The sample holds one count of this clone. The chain recombines TRBV7-2 with TRBJ1-2; the D gene is possibly TRBD1 (5 bases). Germline lookup yields CDR1 SGHTA and CDR2 FQGNSA. V was clipped by 0 bases and J by 7 bases, with 12 bases between them. The CDR3 extends over 14 amino acids. The CDR3 loop reads CASSLAMGGSGYTF. The CDR3 nucleotides are TGTGCCAGCAGCTTAGCAATGGGGGGGAGTGGCTACACCTTC.

This chain links TRBV5-4 with TRBJ1-1; 9 bases agree with TRBD1. J was trimmed by 3 bases and V by 3 bases; bases with no gene match: 6. The germline CDR1 and CDR2 sequences are SGHNT and YYREEE (reference sequence). The CDR3 is 15 residues long. The CDR3 is CASSSRTGAYTEAFF. DNA for the CDR3: TGTGCCAGCAGCTCCCGGACAGGGGCTTACACTGAAGCTTTCTTT.

This chain links TRBV5-1 with TRBJ2-6; a possible D gene is TRBD1 (5 bases). The CDR3 is 17 amino acids. V dropped 0 bases and J dropped 1 base, with 11 bases sitting between them. CDR1 SGHRS and CDR2 YFSETQ come from the germline V gene. DNA of the CDR3: TGCGCCAGCAGCTTGGGACAGCAAGCTTCTGGGGCCAACGTCCTGACTTTC. Translated: CASSLGQQASGANVLTF. The full variable domain, completed using reference TRBV5-1 and TRBJ2-6, is KAGVTQTPRYLIKTRGQQVTLSCSPISGHRSVSWYQQTPGQGLQFLFEYFSETQRNKGNFPGRFSGRQFSNSRSEMNVSTLELGDSALYLCASSLGQQASGANVLTFGAGSRLTVL.

This chain uses TRBV7-2 with TRBJ1-1, with a weak D call TRBD1 (6 bases). The germline V and J ends were trimmed by 2 bases and 1 base, with 8 bases remaining between them. The CDR3 is made up of 14 amino acids. Germline CDR1 reads SGHTA; CDR2 reads FQGNSA. The CDR3 is CASSLRQANTEAFF. The CDR3 DNA follows: TGTGCCAGCAGCTTAAGACAGGCGAACACTGAAGCTTTCTTT. Supplemented by reference TRBV7-2 and TRBJ1-1, the full variable domain reads GAGVSQSPSNKVTEKGKDVELRCDPISGHTALYWYRQSLGQGLEFLIYFQGNSAPDKSGLPSDRFSAERTGGSVSTLTIQRTQQEDSAVYLCASSLRQANTEAFFGQGTRLTVV.

This chain uses TRBV28 with TRBJ1-1; TRBD1 is a possible D gene (5 bases). There are 13 residues in the CDR3. In germline, CDR1 is MDHEN, CDR2 SYDVKM. The germline V and J ends were trimmed by 11 bases and 1 base, with 14 bases remaining between them. The DNA of the CDR3 is TGTGCCGCCCAGGGCAGGGCGAACACTGAAGCTTTCTTT. This gives the protein CAAQGRANTEAFF.

A few counts support this clone. The J gene is TRBJ1-2, the V gene TRBV2; TRBD1 aligns across 7 bases. CDR3 size: 13 residues. Germline V gene lookup returns CDR1 SNHLY and CDR2 FYNNEI. The V segment lost 6 bases and the J segment 7 bases; nucleotides outside the gene matches: 8. CDR3 residues: CASRETGLAGYTF. The CDR3 DNA is TGTGCCAGCAGGGAGACAGGGTTGGCTGGCTACACCTTC.

This clone has more than one count but fewer than ten. The DNA of the CDR3 is TGTGCCAGCAGTTACGTACAGGGAAGTCAGCCCCAGCATTTT. Residues: CASSYVQGSQPQHF. V gene TRBV6-2 or TRBV6-3 combines with J gene TRBJ1-5; perhaps TRBD1 as D (6 bases). V was clipped by 2 bases and J by 6 bases, with 11 bases between them. Germline V gives CDR1 MNHEY, CDR2 SVGEGT. This CDR3 region has 14 residues.

The CDR3 reads CASSPRRGDNEKLFF. CDR3 nucleotide sequence: TGTGCCAGCTCACCGCGGCGGGGCGACAATGAAAAACTGTTTTTT. The chain has TRBV18 and TRBJ1-4, with a possible D match to TRBD1 (5 bases). The CDR3 is 15 amino acids. Germline CDR1 reads KGHSH; CDR2 reads LQKENI. V lost 3 bases, J lost 5 bases, and 13 bases lay in between.

CDR3 nucleotides: TGTGCCACCAGCTCCAGGGACAGGGGACCGGTTGAGCAGTTCTTC. As protein: CATSSRDRGPVEQFF. The V gene is TRBV24-1, the J gene TRBJ2-1; 10 bases are shared with TRBD1. Germline V gives CDR1 KGHDR, CDR2 SFDVKD. This CDR3 comprises 15 residues. V lost 7 bases to trimming and J lost 9 bases; unmatched junction nucleotides: 11.

This clone was recorded only once. This chain uses TRBV18 with TRBJ1-1; D is perhaps TRBD1 (5 bases). Trimming removed 3 bases at V and 1 base at J, with 6 bases between. CDR3 length: 13 amino acids. From germline, CDR1 is KGHSH and CDR2 LQKENI. This CDR3 reads CASSPQGNTEAFF. DNA for the CDR3: TGTGCCAGCTCACCTCAGGGGAACACTGAAGCTTTCTTT. Looking up the rest from reference TRBV18 and TRBJ1-1 gives the full variable domain: NAGVMQNPRHLVRRRGQEARLRCSPMKGHSHVYWYRQLPEEGLKFMVYLQKENIIDESGMPKERFSAEFPKEGPSILRIQQVVRGDSAAYFCASSPQGNTEAFFGQGTRLTVV.

The CDR3 bases are TGCAGTGCCCCCCGGGAGGGTGGCTACACCTTC. Protein: CSAPREGGYTF. V usage is TRBV20-1 and J usage is TRBJ1-2; D gene ambiguous. V was cut by 6 bases and J by 7 bases, with 12 bases left in between. The CDR3 runs to 11 residues. The V gene's germline CDR1 is DFQATT and CDR2 SNEGSKA (reference sequence).

For the CDR3, the DNA is TGTGCCAGCAGGACCCGGGGACAGTATGGTTCACCCCTCCACTTT. This sequence encodes CASRTRGQYGSPLHF. The chain joins TRBV27 to TRBJ1-6, with TRBD1 matching 7 bases. Trimming at V came to 6 bases and at J to 9 bases, leaving 11 bases not matched to a gene. The CDR3 totals 15 residues. Germline CDR1 is MNHEY and CDR2 is SMNVEV (reference sequence).

This clone occurred a few times. The chain couples TRBV4-2 to TRBJ2-1; no clear D gene. The V end was cut by 0 bases, the J end by 4 bases, with 7 bases between. The CDR3 contains 14 residues. The germline V gene has CDR1 LGHNA and CDR2 YNFKEQ. The CDR3 region is CASSQDRSYNEQFF. The CDR3 nucleotides are TGTGCCAGCAGCCAAGACAGGTCGTACAATGAGCAGTTCTTC.

The chain recombines TRBV27 with TRBJ1-2, with 7 positions matching TRBD1. CDR3 length equals 16 residues. The V gene end was trimmed by 2 bases and the J gene end by 0 bases; junction bases not matched to a gene: 6. CDR1 MNHEY and CDR2 SMNVEV come from the germline V gene (reference sequence). The CDR3 sequence is CASSLKGQAPNYGYTF. CDR3 in DNA: TGTGCCAGCAGTTTAAAAGGACAGGCGCCTAACTATGGCTACACCTTC.

The rearrangement joins TRBV6-6 to TRBJ1-5, with 7 bases identical to TRBD1. J gave up 6 bases and V 5 bases, and 7 bases lay outside the gene matches. This CDR3 is 14 amino acids long. Germline-derived CDR1 and CDR2 are MNHNY and SVGAGI (reference sequence). CDR3 loop: CASSRDREPQPQHF. Written as DNA, the CDR3 is TGTGCCAGCAGTCGAGACAGGGAACCTCAGCCCCAGCATTTT.

The V and J genes are TRBV28 and TRBJ2-7, with 9 bases matching TRBD1. The CDR3 is 16 residues long. The trim removed 5 bases at V and 5 bases at J, leaving 13 bases unmatched. CDR1 and CDR2 from the germline V gene are MDHEN and SYDVKM. CDR3 sequence (DNA): TGTGCCAGCAGTAAACCTGTAGTAGGACAGGGGAACGAGCAGTACTTC. Its translation is CASSKPVVGQGNEQYF.

This sequence joins TRBV19 and TRBJ1-5; possibly TRBD1 for D (5 bases). The V gene's germline CDR1 is LNHDA and CDR2 SQIVND (reference sequence). There are 16 residues in the CDR3. V lost 7 bases and J lost 6, with 22 bases in between. CDR3 nucleotide sequence: TGTGCCAGTACCCAATTGTCAGGGCGCCTATCTCAGCCCCAGCATTTT. This codes for CASTQLSGRLSQPQHF.

This clone was observed a few times. The chain recombines TRBV28 with TRBJ1-2, with TRBD1 identical over 7 bases. V was clipped by 6 bases and J by 6 bases; unmatched bases: 13. The CDR3 is 15 residues long. Germline CDR1 reads MDHEN; CDR2 reads SYDVKM. CDR3 in amino acids: CASSYPQGIFDGYTF. Here the CDR3 DNA reads TGTGCCAGCAGCTATCCACAGGGGATTTTCGATGGCTACACCTTC.

With respect to this clone: Other nucleotide sequences in the sample specify the same CDR3. The genes are TRBV18 and TRBJ1-5; no clear D. In germline, CDR1 is KGHSH, CDR2 LQKENI. V lost 2 bases to trimming and J lost 4 bases, with 6 bases between them. The CDR3 contains 13 residues. Written as DNA, the CDR3 is TGTGCCAGCTCACCAGGCTTAAATCAGCCCCAGCATTTT. Protein sequence: CASSPGLNQPQHF.

The sample holds a few counts of this clone. This chain connects TRBV7-6 to TRBJ2-3; 9 bases agree with TRBD1. The CDR3 contains 15 residues. After removal of 4 bases from V and 3 bases from J, the junction contained 5 bases not matched to a gene. Per the germline V gene, CDR1 is SGHVS and CDR2 is FNYEAQ. The CDR3 spells CASSYGDRVTDTQYF. For the CDR3, the DNA is TGTGCCAGCAGCTACGGGGACAGGGTAACAGATACGCAGTATTTT.